This is a list of T cell receptor beta chains from one sample in a study of blood T cell repertoires in COVID-19. Data came from immunoSEQ multiplex PCR; TCRdb stores just in-frame clones and leaves some out. The data show about 300,000 clones, with approximately 88% seen just once and 5% to 7% held by the top ten. The sample comprised peripheral blood. The receptors come from a man aged 18 to 29 who had recovered from COVID-19. Each CDR3 is given with its conserved first and last residue. D genes are given only for firm matches. Clone size is shown for a subset of rows, as once, few, many or a class of expanded clone.

cdr3_aa cdr3_nt j_call clone_size d_call v_call
CASSFPSLSGDTDTQYF TGTGCCAGCAGTTTTCCCAGCCTTAGCGGGGACACAGATACGCAGTATTTT TRBJ2-3 . TRBD2 TRBV9
CASGRDLYTDTQYF TGTGCCAGCGGTCGGGACTTATACACAGATACGCAGTATTTT TRBJ2-3 . . TRBV9
CASSSNQPQHF TGTGCCAGCAGTTCAAATCAGCCCCAGCATTTT TRBJ1-5 . . TRBV2
CAISELDREAGNEQFF TGTGCCATCAGTGAGCTAGACAGGGAGGCTGGCAATGAGCAGTTCTTC TRBJ2-1 once . TRBV10-3
CASSPSVGNYEQYF TGTGCCAGCAGCCCCTCCGTCGGGAACTACGAGCAGTACTTC TRBJ2-7 . . TRBV3-1/TRBV3-2
CASSLGGGFYEQYF TGTGCCAGCAGTTTAGGTGGCGGCTTTTACGAGCAGTACTTC TRBJ2-7 . . TRBV27
CASSTLDKNEKLFF TGTGCCAGTAGTACCTTGGACAAGAATGAAAAACTGTTTTTT TRBJ1-4 . . TRBV19
CASRRQGGSFGNTIYF TGTGCCAGCAGAAGACAGGGAGGATCTTTCGGAAACACCATATATTTT TRBJ1-3 . TRBD1 TRBV7-2
CASSPGRENTEAFF TGTGCCAGCTCACCAGGGAGGGAGAACACTGAAGCTTTCTTT TRBJ1-1 . . TRBV18
CASSQTSGRVQQYF TGTGCCAGCAGTCAGACTAGCGGGAGGGTTCAGCAGTACTTC TRBJ2-7 . TRBD2 TRBV6-5
CASRQGVNTEAFF TGTGCCAGCAGGCAGGGGGTCAACACTGAAGCTTTCTTT TRBJ1-1 . TRBD1 TRBV7-3
CATSDLGPGVSSYEQYF TGTGCCACCAGTGATTTGGGACCGGGGGTGAGCTCCTACGAGCAGTACTTC TRBJ2-7 . . TRBV24-1
CASSPGTSGYNEQFF TGTGCCAGCAGCCCCGGGACTAGCGGCTACAATGAGCAGTTCTTC TRBJ2-1 . TRBD2 TRBV7-9
CASSRGGGTEAFF TGTGCCAGCAGCCGCGGGGGCGGCACTGAAGCTTTCTTT TRBJ1-1 . . TRBV6-5
CASSPGGLAVNTGELFF TGTGCCAGCAGCCCCGGGGGACTAGCGGTGAACACCGGGGAGCTGTTTTTT TRBJ2-2 . TRBD2 TRBV7-8
CAISGEADTDTQYF TGTGCCATCAGTGGTGAGGCGGACACAGATACGCAGTATTTT TRBJ2-3 once . TRBV10-3
CASSITRGETQYF TGTGCCAGTAGTATTACCAGGGGGGAGACCCAGTACTTC TRBJ2-5 . TRBD1 TRBV19
CASILQGNSPLHF TGTGCCAGCATCCTTCAGGGGAATTCACCCCTCCACTTT TRBJ1-6 . . TRBV6-6
CASSISVASGGFQPQHF TGTGCCAGTAGTATATCTGTGGCTTCAGGGGGTTTTCAGCCCCAGCATTTT TRBJ1-5 once TRBD1 TRBV19
CASSENTDTQYF TGTGCCAGTAGTGAGAACACAGATACGCAGTATTTT TRBJ2-3 . . TRBV19